This is a list of T cell receptor beta chains from one sample in a study of blood T cell repertoires in COVID-19. Here immunoSEQ multiplex PCR was the method, and the copy in TCRdb shows in-frame clones only, minus some. Of 150,000 to 200,000 clones in the sample, under 90% are singletons; the top ten hold around 2%. The material sequenced was peripheral blood. The receptors come from a woman aged 80 or over with acute or convalescent COVID-19. Each CDR3 is given with its conserved first and last residue. Each record gives: CDR3 DNA, CDR3 protein, V gene, J gene, clone size, D gene, CDR3 length. A D gene is named only where the DNA matches it firmly. Expanded clones are given a class, and other clones once, few, many or no size at all.

CDR3nt: TGTGCCAGCAGTTTAGTTCGTGGGGGACAGGGAAATTCACCCCTCCACTTT
CDR3aa: CASSLVRGGQGNSPLHF
v_gene: TRBV28
j_gene: TRBJ1-6
abundance: once
d_gene: TRBD1
len: 17

CDR3nt: TGCGGGGGACAGAGCTCCTACGAGCAGTACTTC
CDR3aa: CGGQSSYEQYF
v_gene: TRBV20-1
j_gene: TRBJ2-7
abundance: NA
d_gene: TRBD1
len: 11

CDR3nt: TGTGCCAGCAGCCAGGGGACTAGCGGCTACAATGAGCAGTTCTTC
CDR3aa: CASSQGTSGYNEQFF
v_gene: TRBV14
j_gene: TRBJ2-1
abundance: NA
d_gene: TRBD2
len: 15

CDR3nt: TGTGCCAGCAGTGATCTTATATATGGCTACACCTTC
CDR3aa: CASSDLIYGYTF
v_gene: TRBV25-1
j_gene: TRBJ1-2
abundance: NA
d_gene: NA
len: 12

CDR3nt: TGTGCCAGCAGCCGGGGGAATGAGCAGTTCTTC
CDR3aa: CASSRGNEQFF
v_gene: TRBV28
j_gene: TRBJ2-1
abundance: NA
d_gene: NA
len: 11

CDR3nt: TGCGCCAGCAGCTCAACCGGGACAGGGACTACCTACGAGCAGTACTTC
CDR3aa: CASSSTGTGTTYEQYF
v_gene: TRBV5-1
j_gene: TRBJ2-7
abundance: NA
d_gene: TRBD1
len: 16

CDR3nt: TGCGCCAGCAGCCTAACAGGGTACGAGAGGACTGAAGCTTTCTTT
CDR3aa: CASSLTGYERTEAFF
v_gene: TRBV5-1
j_gene: TRBJ1-1
abundance: NA
d_gene: NA
len: 15

CDR3nt: TGTGCCAGCAGCCTGGACTCGTTTTCAGATACGCAGTATTTT
CDR3aa: CASSLDSFSDTQYF
v_gene: TRBV7-2
j_gene: TRBJ2-3
abundance: NA
d_gene: NA
len: 14

CDR3nt: TGTGCCAGCAGTCCGTGGAGGCTGAATCAGCCCCAGCATTTT
CDR3aa: CASSPWRLNQPQHF
v_gene: TRBV27
j_gene: TRBJ1-5
abundance: once
d_gene: NA
len: 14

CDR3nt: TGCAGTGCTAGGTTCGGCTATGGCTACACCTTC
CDR3aa: CSARFGYGYTF
v_gene: TRBV20-1
j_gene: TRBJ1-2
abundance: NA
d_gene: NA
len: 11

CDR3nt: TGTGCCAGCATTTCTATGGGGGAGGGGACTGAAGCTTTCTTT
CDR3aa: CASISMGEGTEAFF
v_gene: TRBV28
j_gene: TRBJ1-1
abundance: NA
d_gene: NA
len: 14

CDR3nt: TGTGCCAGCTCAGAACGGGGAGAACAGCCCCAGCATTTT
CDR3aa: CASSERGEQPQHF
v_gene: TRBV18
j_gene: TRBJ1-5
abundance: NA
d_gene: NA
len: 13

CDR3nt: TGCAGCGTTGCTCCCGGGACAGGGGTCACAGATACGCAGTATTTT
CDR3aa: CSVAPGTGVTDTQYF
v_gene: TRBV29-1
j_gene: TRBJ2-3
abundance: NA
d_gene: TRBD1
len: 15

CDR3nt: TGTGCCACCAGCAGAGAGTACAGAGAAAAACTGTTTTTT
CDR3aa: CATSREYREKLFF
v_gene: TRBV15
j_gene: TRBJ1-4
abundance: NA
d_gene: NA
len: 13

CDR3nt: TGTGCCAGCAGGCCCGTGGGGGGACAGTCCTCCTACGAGCAGTACTTC
CDR3aa: CASRPVGGQSSYEQYF
v_gene: TRBV7-8
j_gene: TRBJ2-7
abundance: NA
d_gene: NA
len: 16

CDR3nt: TGTGCCAGCAGCCTCGGGACAACTCAAGAGACCCAGTACTTC
CDR3aa: CASSLGTTQETQYF
v_gene: TRBV11-1
j_gene: TRBJ2-5
abundance: NA
d_gene: NA
len: 14

CDR3nt: TGCGCCAGCAGCTTGGCGGGGACTAGCGGGAGCACCGGGGAGCTGTTTTTT
CDR3aa: CASSLAGTSGSTGELFF
v_gene: TRBV5-1
j_gene: TRBJ2-2
abundance: NA
d_gene: TRBD2
len: 17

CDR3nt: TGTGCCAGCAGCCCCCGATCCGGGATATGGGATCAGGAGACCCAGTACTTC
CDR3aa: CASSPRSGIWDQETQYF
v_gene: TRBV9
j_gene: TRBJ2-5
abundance: NA
d_gene: NA
len: 17

CDR3nt: TGTGCCAGCAGCAAAGTGACTAGCGGCACAGATACGCAGTATTTT
CDR3aa: CASSKVTSGTDTQYF
v_gene: TRBV21-1
j_gene: TRBJ2-3
abundance: NA
d_gene: NA
len: 15

CDR3nt: TGTGCCTGGAGTCGGGCGGGCACCTACGAGCAGTACTTC
CDR3aa: CAWSRAGTYEQYF
v_gene: TRBV30
j_gene: TRBJ2-7
abundance: NA
d_gene: NA
len: 13

CDR3nt: TGTGCCAGCAGCCAGGACAGGGGGTCTAGCGAGCAGTACTTC
CDR3aa: CASSQDRGSSEQYF
v_gene: TRBV11-2
j_gene: TRBJ2-7
abundance: NA
d_gene: TRBD1
len: 14

CDR3nt: TGTGCCAGCAGCCCTGGGGGGATCAATCAGCCCCAGCATTTT
CDR3aa: CASSPGGINQPQHF
v_gene: TRBV5-8
j_gene: TRBJ1-5
abundance: NA
d_gene: NA
len: 14

CDR3nt: TGTGCCAGCAGTCTAAGCGGGAGCAATCAGCCCCAGCATTTT
CDR3aa: CASSLSGSNQPQHF
v_gene: TRBV28
j_gene: TRBJ1-5
abundance: once
d_gene: NA
len: 14

CDR3nt: TGCGCCAGCAGCTTGAGGGGCTACGAGCAGTACTTC
CDR3aa: CASSLRGYEQYF
v_gene: TRBV5-1
j_gene: TRBJ2-7
abundance: NA
d_gene: NA
len: 12

CDR3nt: TGTGCCAGCAGTTTCGCCCGGGACTATGGCTACACCTTC
CDR3aa: CASSFARDYGYTF
v_gene: TRBV27
j_gene: TRBJ1-2
abundance: NA
d_gene: NA
len: 13

CDR3nt: TGTGCCAGCAGTTCAGGGACTAGCGGGTCCTACGAGCAGTACTTC
CDR3aa: CASSSGTSGSYEQYF
v_gene: TRBV27
j_gene: TRBJ2-7
abundance: NA
d_gene: TRBD2
len: 15

CDR3nt: TGTGCCAGCAGTTACGTCGGGGACTCTGGAAACACCATATATTTT
CDR3aa: CASSYVGDSGNTIYF
v_gene: TRBV6-2/TRBV6-3
j_gene: TRBJ1-3
abundance: NA
d_gene: NA
len: 15

CDR3nt: TGTGCCAGCAGTTTACAGGGGGGATATCAGCCCCAGCATTTT
CDR3aa: CASSLQGGYQPQHF
v_gene: TRBV28
j_gene: TRBJ1-5
abundance: NA
d_gene: TRBD1
len: 14

CDR3nt: TGTGCCAGCAGTGCTGACAGGACTGGAAACACCATATATTTT
CDR3aa: CASSADRTGNTIYF
v_gene: TRBV6-2/TRBV6-3
j_gene: TRBJ1-3
abundance: NA
d_gene: NA
len: 14

CDR3nt: TGTGCCAGCAGCTACCAACAGGGGGTTGATACGCAGTATTTT
CDR3aa: CASSYQQGVDTQYF
v_gene: TRBV7-3
j_gene: TRBJ2-3
abundance: NA
d_gene: TRBD1
len: 14

CDR3nt: TGCGCCAGCAGCTTGGTGGCAGGGTCAGTCGAGCAGTACTTC
CDR3aa: CASSLVAGSVEQYF
v_gene: TRBV5-1
j_gene: TRBJ2-7
abundance: NA
d_gene: NA
len: 14

CDR3nt: TGTGCCAGCAGCGTGGCGGGGAGCTACGAGCAGTACTTC
CDR3aa: CASSVAGSYEQYF
v_gene: TRBV9
j_gene: TRBJ2-7
abundance: NA
d_gene: NA
len: 13

CDR3nt: TGTGCCACCAAAAGAGATCGGACAGGGGCACCCTACAATGAGCAGTTCTTC
CDR3aa: CATKRDRTGAPYNEQFF
v_gene: TRBV27
j_gene: TRBJ2-1
abundance: NA
d_gene: TRBD1
len: 17

CDR3nt: TGTGCCAGCAGCCCCTGGACTCCGGCTGACACCGGGGAGCTGTTTTTT
CDR3aa: CASSPWTPADTGELFF
v_gene: TRBV14
j_gene: TRBJ2-2
abundance: NA
d_gene: NA
len: 16

CDR3nt: TGTGCCAGCAGCCCGACGGGGACAGGGGGCGGGAAGGGTGGCTACACCTTC
CDR3aa: CASSPTGTGGGKGGYTF
v_gene: TRBV7-2
j_gene: TRBJ1-2
abundance: NA
d_gene: TRBD1
len: 17

CDR3nt: TGTGCCAGCAGTTTATGGCGTTTCCCGGACAGGGCCTATGGCTACACCTTC
CDR3aa: CASSLWRFPDRAYGYTF
v_gene: TRBV28
j_gene: TRBJ1-2
abundance: once
d_gene: TRBD1
len: 17

CDR3nt: TGTGCCAGCAGCCCCCTAGGTACGCAGTATTTT
CDR3aa: CASSPLGTQYF
v_gene: TRBV28
j_gene: TRBJ2-3
abundance: NA
d_gene: NA
len: 11

CDR3nt: TGTGCCAGCAGCCAAGGGTTACAGGGGGACAGCACAGATACGCAGTATTTT
CDR3aa: CASSQGLQGDSTDTQYF
v_gene: TRBV3-1/TRBV3-2
j_gene: TRBJ2-3
abundance: NA
d_gene: TRBD1
len: 17

CDR3nt: TGTGCCAGCAGTTACTCGGCCAGGCACGAGCAGTACTTC
CDR3aa: CASSYSARHEQYF
v_gene: TRBV6-5
j_gene: TRBJ2-7
abundance: NA
d_gene: NA
len: 13

CDR3nt: TGCGCCAGCAGCCAAGTGGGGAGAGGCTACACCTTC
CDR3aa: CASSQVGRGYTF
v_gene: TRBV4-3
j_gene: TRBJ1-2
abundance: NA
d_gene: NA
len: 12